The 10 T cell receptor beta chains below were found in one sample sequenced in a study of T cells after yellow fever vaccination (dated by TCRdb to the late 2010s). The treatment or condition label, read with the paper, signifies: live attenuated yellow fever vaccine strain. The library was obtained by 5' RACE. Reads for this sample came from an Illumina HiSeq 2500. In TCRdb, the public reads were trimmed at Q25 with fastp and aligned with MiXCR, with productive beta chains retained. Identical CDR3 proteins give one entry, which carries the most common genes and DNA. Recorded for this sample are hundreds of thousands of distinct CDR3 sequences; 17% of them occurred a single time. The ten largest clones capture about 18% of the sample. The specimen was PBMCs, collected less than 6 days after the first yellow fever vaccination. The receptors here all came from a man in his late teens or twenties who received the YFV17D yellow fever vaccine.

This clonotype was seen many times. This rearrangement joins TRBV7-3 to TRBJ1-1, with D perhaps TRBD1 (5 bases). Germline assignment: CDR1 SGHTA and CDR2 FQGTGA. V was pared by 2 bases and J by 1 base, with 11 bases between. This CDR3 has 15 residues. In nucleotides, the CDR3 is TGTGCCAGCAGCTTATCGGCGGGGGGGAACACTGAAGCTTTCTTT. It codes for CASSLSAGGNTEAFF.

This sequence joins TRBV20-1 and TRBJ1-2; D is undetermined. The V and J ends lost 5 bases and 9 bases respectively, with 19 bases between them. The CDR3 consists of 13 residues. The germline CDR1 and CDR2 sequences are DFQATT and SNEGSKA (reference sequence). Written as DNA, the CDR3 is TGCAGTGCTCCCGACCGACAACTGGCGTGCTACACCTTC. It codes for CSAPDRQLACYTF.

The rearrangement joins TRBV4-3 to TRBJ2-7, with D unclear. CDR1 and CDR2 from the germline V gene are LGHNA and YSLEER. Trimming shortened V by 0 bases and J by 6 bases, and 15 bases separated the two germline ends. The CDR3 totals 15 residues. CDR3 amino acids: CASSQDFSSGFEQYF. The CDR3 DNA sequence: TGCGCCAGCAGCCAAGATTTCTCCTCCGGGTTCGAGCAGTACTTC.

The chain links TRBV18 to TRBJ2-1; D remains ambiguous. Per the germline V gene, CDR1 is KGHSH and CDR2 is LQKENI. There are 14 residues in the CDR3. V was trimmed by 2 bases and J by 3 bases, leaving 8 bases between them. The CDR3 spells CASSPAQSYNEQFF. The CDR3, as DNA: TGTGCCAGCTCACCAGCACAAAGCTACAATGAGCAGTTCTTC.

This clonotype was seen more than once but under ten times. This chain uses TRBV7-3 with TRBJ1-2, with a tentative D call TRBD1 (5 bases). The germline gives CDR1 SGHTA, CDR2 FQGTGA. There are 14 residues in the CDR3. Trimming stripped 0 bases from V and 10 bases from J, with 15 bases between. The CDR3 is CASSLTPGSIDYTF. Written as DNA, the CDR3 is TGTGCCAGCAGCTTAACGCCAGGGAGTATCGACTACACCTTC.

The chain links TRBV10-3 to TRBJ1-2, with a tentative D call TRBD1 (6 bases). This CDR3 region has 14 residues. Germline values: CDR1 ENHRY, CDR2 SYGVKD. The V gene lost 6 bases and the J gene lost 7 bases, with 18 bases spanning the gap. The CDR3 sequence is CAISPLTGGGGYTF. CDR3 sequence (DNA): TGTGCCATCAGCCCCCTCACGGGGGGCGGTGGCTACACCTTC.

CDR3 nucleotides: TGTGCCAGCAGCTTAGGGACTAGCGGGGGATTCCAAGAGACCCAGTACTTC. This gives the protein CASSLGTSGGFQETQYF. V is TRBV7-3 and J is TRBJ2-5; TRBD2 matches at 14 bases. This CDR3 has 17 amino acids. CDR1 SGHTA and CDR2 FQGTGA come from the germline V gene. Unmatched junction bases numbered 3, after V lost 2 bases and J lost 1 base.

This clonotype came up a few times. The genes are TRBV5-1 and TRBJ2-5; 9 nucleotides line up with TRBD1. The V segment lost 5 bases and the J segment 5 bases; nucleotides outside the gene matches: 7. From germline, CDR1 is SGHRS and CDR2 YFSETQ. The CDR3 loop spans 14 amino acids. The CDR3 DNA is TGCGCCAGCAGAGAACCGGGACAGGGCGAGACCCAGTACTTC. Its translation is CASREPGQGETQYF.

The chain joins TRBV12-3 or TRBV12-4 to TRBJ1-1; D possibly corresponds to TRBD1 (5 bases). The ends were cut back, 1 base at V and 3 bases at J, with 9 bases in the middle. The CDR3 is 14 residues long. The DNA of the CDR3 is TGTGCCAGCAGTTTAGTAGGGGTAGACACTGAAGCTTTCTTT. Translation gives CASSLVGVDTEAFF.

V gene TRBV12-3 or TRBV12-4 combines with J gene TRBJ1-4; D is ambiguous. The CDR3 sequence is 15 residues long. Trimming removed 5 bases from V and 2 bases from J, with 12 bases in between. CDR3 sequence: CASSKQLRTNEKLFF. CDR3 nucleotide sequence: TGTGCCAGCAGTAAACAACTCAGGACTAATGAAAAACTGTTTTTT.